What follows are 28 T cell receptor beta chains derived from one specimen sequenced in a study of blood T cell repertoires in COVID-19. TCRdb keeps only in-frame clones here, not all; method: immunoSEQ multiplex PCR. Altogether about 260,000 clones are present, 80% to 90% being singletons, with the ten largest covering 4.1%. Sequences were obtained from PBMCs or T cells enriched from blood (not recorded which). These TCRs come from a man under 40 with acute COVID-19.

V and J are TRBV7-9 and TRBJ2-1; D is unresolved. CDR1 and CDR2 (germline): SEHNR, FQNEAQ (reference sequence). Between the trimmed V and J ends, which lost 1 base and 5 bases, there was a span of 12 bases. The CDR3 runs 15 residues. The CDR3 nucleotides read TGTGCCAGCAGCTTAGTTATCGCAGGTAACAATGAGCAGTTCTTC. It codes for CASSLVIAGNNEQFF.

The chain has TRBV27 and TRBJ2-2; 7 nucleotides line up with TRBD2. This CDR3 is built from 16 residues. The V gene's germline CDR1 is MNHEY and CDR2 SMNVEV (reference sequence). V was clipped by 2 bases and J by 3 bases; unmatched bases: 6. Here the CDR3 DNA reads TGTGCCAGCAGTTTAGTAGCGGGCCTACACACCGGGGAGCTGTTTTTT. Amino acid sequence: CASSLVAGLHTGELFF.

This sequence joins TRBV12-3 or TRBV12-4 and TRBJ2-2; D is ambiguous. V dropped 2 bases and J dropped 5 bases, with 6 bases sitting between them. This CDR3 is 13 amino acids long. CDR3 coding DNA: TGTGCCAGCAGTTTAACGGGTACCGGGGAGCTGTTTTTT. This gives the protein CASSLTGTGELFF.

This clone appeared a single time. This chain connects TRBV5-6 to TRBJ1-5, with a possible D match to TRBD1 (5 bases). Germline CDR1 and CDR2: SGHDT and YYEEEE. Trimming left V 1 base short and J 6 bases short, with 17 bases between. CDR3 length: 16 amino acids. CDR3: CASSLQGQGSGQPQHF. The DNA of the CDR3 is TGTGCCAGCAGCTTGCAGGGCCAGGGCTCAGGTCAGCCCCAGCATTTT.

The table lists this clone with a count of one. The V gene is TRBV3-1 (or the pseudogene TRBV3-2), the J gene TRBJ1-5; 11 bases fit TRBD1. Germline V gene data show CDR1 as LGHDT and CDR2 as YNNKEL (reference sequence). The CDR3 loop spans 18 amino acids. The V segment lost 3 bases and the J segment 0 bases; nucleotides outside the gene matches: 7. CDR3 protein: CASSHGDRGVYSNQPQHF. The CDR3 DNA follows: TGTGCCAGCAGCCATGGGGACAGGGGGGTCTATAGCAATCAGCCCCAGCATTTT.

CDR3 region: CASSQLDGQNSPLHF. CDR3 in DNA: TGTGCCAGCAGCCAACTAGACGGACAAAATTCACCCCTCCACTTT. The chain has TRBV3-1 (or the pseudogene TRBV3-2) and TRBJ1-6, with D possibly being TRBD1 (5 bases). The CDR3 sequence is 15 residues long. CDR1 is LGHDT, CDR2 YNNKEL, per germline (reference sequence). Trimming pared 2 bases from V and 7 bases from J, leaving 12 bases between.

This clone was counted a few times. The chain uses TRBV29-1 and TRBJ1-1; no clear D. The V end was cut by 5 bases, the J end by 3 bases, with 7 bases between. This CDR3 region has 11 residues. Germline V gene sequence: CDR1 SQVTM, CDR2 ANQGSEA. CDR3 amino acids: CSVIIDTEAFF. The CDR3 nucleotides are TGCAGCGTTATAATCGACACTGAAGCTTTCTTT.

On this clone: Germline is not matched at one junction end, which may reflect a read error. The V and J genes are TRBV5-1 and TRBJ1-3, with D possibly being TRBD1 (6 bases). Germline CDR1 and CDR2: SGHRS and YFSETQ. This CDR3 comprises 17 residues. The CDR3 region has the DNA TGTGCCAGCAGCCAACGGGGGGCCTCAAGCTCTGGAAACACCATATATTTT. The encoded protein is CASSQRGASSSGNTIYF.

V usage is TRBV5-6 and J usage is TRBJ1-1; TRBD1 might be the D (5 bases). Germline CDR1 is SGHDT and CDR2 is YYEEEE. V gave up 4 bases and J gave up 5 bases, with 9 bases separating them. The CDR3 is made up of 12 amino acids. Written as DNA, the CDR3 is TGTGCCAGCAGCGGAGGGGTTACTGAAGCTTTCTTT. This sequence encodes CASSGGVTEAFF. Combining the CDR3 with reference TRBV5-6 and TRBJ1-1 gives the whole variable domain DAGVTQSPTHLIKTRGQQVTLRCSPKSGHDTVSWYQQALGQGPQFIFQYYEEEERQRGNFPDRFSGHQFPNYSSELNVNALLLGDSALYLCASSGGVTEAFFGQGTRLTVV.

The chain carries TRBV5-4 and TRBJ1-4; 7 nucleotides line up with TRBD1. This CDR3 region has 15 residues. Germline lookup yields CDR1 SGHNT and CDR2 YYREEE (reference sequence). With V trimmed by 4 bases and J by 0 bases, 3 bases remained unmatched. The CDR3 nucleotides read TGTGCCAGCAGCGCGGGGACAGCAACTAATGAAAAACTGTTTTTT. As protein: CASSAGTATNEKLFF.

The J gene is TRBJ1-1, the V gene TRBV6-5; no reliable D call. This CDR3 is built from 12 residues. Germline values: CDR1 MNHEY, CDR2 SVGAGI. V shed 7 bases and J shed 5 bases, with 11 bases lying between them. The CDR3 protein is CASKSRNTEAFF. CDR3 DNA: TGTGCCAGCAAGAGCCGTAATACTGAAGCTTTCTTT.

The chain combines TRBV19 with TRBJ2-1, with D possibly being TRBD2 (7 bases). Per the germline V gene, CDR1 is LNHDA and CDR2 is SQIVND (reference sequence). The CDR3 has 13 residues. Trimming left V 4 bases short and J 7 bases short, with 11 bases between. The CDR3, as DNA: TGTGCCAGTAGTACCGGGGGGCTTAATGAGCAGTTCTTC. This gives the protein CASSTGGLNEQFF.

CDR3 region: CASRTLNTEAFF. As DNA, the CDR3 is TGTGCCAGCAGAACACTGAACACTGAAGCTTTCTTT. V and J are TRBV6-5 and TRBJ1-1; no definite D call. V lost 6 bases and J lost 0, with 5 bases in between. There are 12 residues in the CDR3. CDR1 is MNHEY and CDR2 is SVGAGI in the germline V gene.

The chain recombines TRBV5-5 with TRBJ2-7, with D tentatively TRBD1 (6 bases). This CDR3 contains 15 residues. Germline loops: CDR1 SGHKS, CDR2 YYEKEE (reference sequence). The V gene lost 5 bases and the J gene lost 2 bases, with 17 bases spanning the gap. CDR3 nucleotide sequence: TGTGCCAGCAGATCAGACAGGTTCTATACCTACGAGCAGTACGTC. As protein: CASRSDRFYTYEQYV.

The gene calls are TRBV24-1 and TRBJ1-2, with 8 bases fitting TRBD1. Germline V gene sequence: CDR1 KGHDR, CDR2 SFDVKD. After removal of 3 bases from V and 3 bases from J, the junction contained 2 bases not matched to a gene. The length of the CDR3 is 14 residues. The CDR3 region has the DNA TGTGCCACCAGTGATGGGGGACAGGACTATGGCTACACCTTC. Translating it yields CATSDGGQDYGYTF.

A single count supports this clone. The chain has TRBV3-1 (or the pseudogene TRBV3-2) and TRBJ2-5; tentative D call: TRBD1 (6 bases). Germline loops: CDR1 LGHDT, CDR2 YNNKEL (reference sequence). V gave up 6 bases and J gave up 4 bases, with 15 bases separating them. The CDR3 runs to 14 residues. CDR3 sequence (DNA): TGTGCCAGCAGTTCTACAGGGCTCGGAGAGACCCAGTACTTC. Translation gives CASSSTGLGETQYF.

The chain joins TRBV3-1 (or the pseudogene TRBV3-2) to TRBJ2-2; 12 bases agree with TRBD2. Trimming cost V 4 bases and J 4 bases; bases outside gene matches: 4. The CDR3 is made up of 16 amino acids. Germline V gene lookup returns CDR1 LGHDT and CDR2 YNNKEL (reference sequence). The CDR3 protein is CASSPGLAGRTGELFF. CDR3 nucleotides: TGTGCCAGCAGCCCAGGACTAGCGGGGCGCACCGGGGAGCTGTTTTTT.

The chain employs TRBV5-6 and TRBJ1-3; tentative D call: TRBD1 (5 bases). CDR1 and CDR2 (germline): SGHDT, YYEEEE. This CDR3 spans 16 amino acids. V was shortened by 0 bases and J by 6 bases, with 16 bases between the two germline ends. This CDR3 reads CASSLAAGRFENTIYF. The DNA of the CDR3 is TGTGCCAGCAGCTTGGCAGCAGGGAGGTTCGAAAACACCATATATTTT.

The chain is built from TRBV18 and TRBJ1-6; maybe TRBD1 (6 bases). Trimming removed 2 bases at V and 1 base at J, with 15 bases between. Germline CDR1 KGHSH, CDR2 LQKENI. This CDR3 contains 18 residues. The CDR3 DNA is TGTGCCAGCTCACCAACGCCGCTCAGGGGTTCCTATAATTCACCCCTCCACTTT. Its translation: CASSPTPLRGSYNSPLHF.

The V gene is TRBV30, the J gene TRBJ2-5; D gene ambiguous. This CDR3 has 12 residues. The germline V gene encodes CDR1 GTSNPN and CDR2 SVGIG (reference sequence). V was pared by 2 bases and J by 5 bases, with 9 bases between. Here the CDR3 reads CAWSPLMETQYF. The CDR3 nucleotides read TGTGCCTGGAGTCCTCTTATGGAGACCCAGTACTTC.

Worth noting for this clone: One end of the junction fails to match germline, which may point to a read error. The chain links TRBV5-1 to TRBJ1-2; 9 bases fit TRBD1. Germline assignment: CDR1 SGHRS and CDR2 YFSETQ. The CDR3 covers 15 residues. The CDR3 DNA reads as TGTGCCAGCAGCATAGGACAGGGGAGGAACTATGGCTACACCTTC. This translates into CASSIGQGRNYGYTF.

A few counts support this clone. The chain has TRBV10-3 and TRBJ1-1; D may be TRBD1 (5 bases). The germline V and J ends were trimmed by 6 bases and 0 bases, with 23 bases remaining between them. CDR1 is ENHRY, CDR2 SYGVKD, per germline. The CDR3 consists of 18 residues. The CDR3 nucleotides read TGTGCCATCAGCCAAGGATTGACGGGACTACTTATGAACACTGAAGCTTTCTTT. Translation: CAISQGLTGLLMNTEAFF.

This rearrangement joins TRBV5-4 to TRBJ2-1; 9 bases are shared with TRBD2. The CDR3 has 15 residues. V lost 5 bases, J lost 5 bases, and 8 bases stayed unmatched. The germline gives CDR1 SGHNT, CDR2 YYREEE (reference sequence). CDR3 sequence: CASRLLAGVNNEQFF. The DNA of the CDR3 is TGTGCCAGCAGGTTACTAGCGGGCGTAAACAATGAGCAGTTCTTC.

This chain uses TRBV2 with TRBJ2-2; 9 nucleotides line up with TRBD2. The CDR3 spans 15 residues. Per the germline V gene, CDR1 is SNHLY and CDR2 is FYNNEI. The V and J ends lost 7 bases and 5 bases, in that order; junction bases with no gene match: 8. The CDR3 region has the DNA TGTGCCAGCAAAGGAGCGGGAGGAGAGACCGGGGAGCTGTTTTTT. Protein product: CASKGAGGETGELFF.

V and J are TRBV6-5 and TRBJ1-4; 9 nucleotides match TRBD1. The trim removed 6 bases at V and 7 bases at J, leaving 6 bases unmatched. Germline V gene lookup returns CDR1 MNHEY and CDR2 SVGAGI. This CDR3 spans 14 amino acids. The CDR3 loop reads CASRRGQGGEKLFF. DNA for the CDR3: TGTGCCAGCAGGCGGGGACAGGGAGGTGAAAAACTGTTTTTT.

The gene calls are TRBV25-1 and TRBJ1-6; 9 bases fit TRBD1. Losses at the gene ends were 6 bases for V and 9 bases for J; bases not matched to a gene: 9. CDR1 MGHDK and CDR2 SYGVNS come from the germline V gene. The CDR3 is 15 amino acids. DNA for the CDR3: TGTGCCAGCAGGACAGGGGGTACAAGGAGTTCACCCCTCCACTTT. This gives the protein CASRTGGTRSSPLHF.

DNA for the CDR3: TGTGCCAGCAGTCCCCGCAGGGGTGTTCATCAGCCCCAGCATTTT. Its translation: CASSPRRGVHQPQHF. This chain links TRBV28 with TRBJ1-5; tentative D call: TRBD1 (6 bases). The CDR3 contains 15 residues. With 5 bases removed from V and 5 bases from J, the gap between germline ends came to 16 bases. CDR1 MDHEN and CDR2 SYDVKM come from the germline V gene.

This clone was counted once. The chain uses TRBV5-4 and TRBJ1-6; D not certain. V was clipped by 3 bases and J by 0 bases, with 22 bases between them. Germline CDR1 is SGHNT and CDR2 is YYREEE (reference sequence). The CDR3 consists of 20 residues. CDR3 nucleotide sequence: TGTGCCAGCAGCTCCGTTGGGAGGCCGCCAACCAGCTCCTATAATTCACCCCTCCACTTT. This codes for CASSSVGRPPTSSYNSPLHF.